Given below is one T cell receptor (beta chain) in context. Its cognate antigen has yet to be identified. It has no much larger one-base neighbor in the sample; base qualities were not kept. The data belong to a study of metastatic and nonmetastatic thyroid tumors (dated by TCRdb to the early 2020s). Study-level background: Repertoires from peripheral blood and from tumor or nodule tissue samples of malignant and benign thyroid patients were compared.

Library prep was done by PCR. The sequencing machine was an Illumina HiSeq 4000. High-throughput sequencing was used to profile the CDR3 region of the TCR beta-chain in every patient. The authors' analysis ran thus. A classifier to discriminate distant-metastatic papillary thyroid cancer patients was built from CDR3 differences across clinicopathological groups. To measure repertoire diversity the researchers used the Shannon index, while the Morisita-Horn index served to gauge how similar the tumor and blood repertoires were. TCRdb reran the public reads through fastp at Q25 and MiXCR, keeping productive beta chains. The V and J calls come from TCRdb's annotation, not from the publication. The sample table contains 9,500 to 13,000 clones; only one count was recorded for roughly 32% of them. Roughly 4.8% of the sample belongs to the ten largest clones. Broader findings and caveats from the paper: TCR beta diversity was reported as significantly higher in malignant tumors than in benign nodules, in both blood and tumor samples.

Based on the germline V gene, the CDR1 and CDR2 sequences are SGHNT and YENEEA. Cut back by 1 base and 2 bases, the V and J ends lie 12 bases apart. From the cysteine through the phenylalanine, the CDR3 covers 15 amino acids. The only DNA kept is the CDR3, 45 bases in frame from the first base. No patient had received any treatment before thyroid surgery. Patient clinical samples collected from 2012 to 2018 were retrospectively analysed using T-cell receptor beta sequencing. Sequenced: tumor tissue. The sequence was collected from a female donor with papillary thyroid cancer or a benign thyroid nodule (not recorded which). Some clones in this sample may be carry-over from other donors' samples. The V and J genes are TRBV11-3 and TRBJ2-7; TRBD1 is a weak D gene call, 6 bases matching. The nucleotides read TGTGCCAGCAGCTTAGGGGGGACACCCACCTACGAGCAGTACTTC. It codes for CASSLGGTPTYEQYF.